The 21 T cell receptor beta chains given below trace back to one sample, sequenced in a study of blood T cell repertoires in COVID-19. This table comes from immunoSEQ multiplex PCR, and its TCRdb copy is limited to in-frame clones, with some not included. The top ten clones hold 8% to 9.5% of a sample with 250,000 to 350,000 clones, over 80% of them seen once. Sequenced: PBMCs or T cells enriched from blood (not recorded which). Source of these receptors: a woman younger than 30 who had recovered from COVID-19.

This clone showed up just once. The J gene is TRBJ1-2, the V gene TRBV5-1, with D possibly matching TRBD1 (5 bases). Trimming stripped 4 bases from V and 3 bases from J, with 22 bases between. The CDR3 extends over 17 amino acids. In germline, CDR1 is SGHRS, CDR2 YFSETQ. DNA for the CDR3: TGCGCCAGCAGCCCCCGTCTAGTAGGGCAGGGTCACTATGGCTACACCTTC. This sequence encodes CASSPRLVGQGHYGYTF.

The V and J genes are TRBV20-1 and TRBJ2-7; no firm D call. V lost 5 bases, J lost 3 bases, and 8 bases lay in between. The CDR3 has 11 amino acids. Germline-derived CDR1 and CDR2 are DFQATT and SNEGSKA (reference sequence). In DNA form, the CDR3 reads TGCAGTGCTCAGGCAGTCTACGAGCAGTACTTC. Its translation: CSAQAVYEQYF.

The chain employs TRBV5-6 and TRBJ2-5, with TRBD1 identical over 7 bases. This CDR3 contains 14 residues. V shed 6 bases and J 3 bases; nucleotides not matched to a gene: 8. The V gene's germline CDR1 is SGHDT and CDR2 YYEEEE. The CDR3 DNA sequence: TGTGCCAGCACCCTAGGGGGCAGGGAAGAGACCCAGTACTTC. Translating it yields CASTLGGREETQYF.

Here the CDR3 DNA reads TGTGCCTGGAGTTTCGCCGGAGGTGAAAAACTGTTTTTT. This translates into CAWSFAGGEKLFF. The genes are TRBV30 and TRBJ1-4; the D is unclear. Per the germline V gene, CDR1 is GTSNPN and CDR2 is SVGIG (reference sequence). The CDR3 has 13 amino acids. Between the trimmed V and J ends, which lost 2 bases and 7 bases, there was a span of 11 bases.

This clone appeared once. The chain is built from TRBV5-1 and TRBJ1-6; 7 bases agree with TRBD1. The germline gives CDR1 SGHRS, CDR2 YFSETQ. The CDR3 consists of 17 residues. The junction had 4 bases not matched to a gene; V was cut back by 1 base and J by 0 bases. DNA of the CDR3: TGCGCCAGCAGCTTGCTGGACAGGAGCTCCTATAATTCACCCCTCCACTTT. This codes for CASSLLDRSSYNSPLHF.

The rearrangement links TRBV5-1 to TRBJ1-1, with TRBD1 as a possible D gene (5 bases). CDR3 length equals 18 residues. Per the germline V gene, CDR1 is SGHRS and CDR2 is YFSETQ. V lost 0 bases, J lost 7 bases, and 25 bases lay in between. The CDR3, as DNA: TGCGCCAGCAGCTTGGAAGGAGGGGACCCCAAGGTCGGGGGTGAAGCTTTCTTT. This sequence encodes CASSLEGGDPKVGGEAFF.

This chain uses TRBV11-2 with TRBJ2-2; possibly TRBD2 for D (6 bases). Between the trimmed V and J ends, which lost 2 bases and 3 bases, there was a span of 10 bases. Germline V lookup: CDR1 SGHAT, CDR2 FQNNGV. The CDR3 is made up of 15 amino acids. The CDR3 is CASSLTGADTGELFF. CDR3 DNA sequence: TGTGCCAGCAGCTTAACGGGAGCGGACACCGGGGAGCTGTTTTTT.

The rearrangement uses TRBV10-3 and TRBJ2-1; 10 nucleotides match TRBD2. Trimming removed 6 bases from V and 7 bases from J; junction bases left unmatched: 9. The germline V gene encodes CDR1 ENHRY and CDR2 SYGVKD. The CDR3 is 15 residues long. In DNA, the CDR3 is TGTGCCATCAGCCGCTCCAGCGGGGGGGAAAATGAGCAGTTCTTC. Protein: CAISRSSGGENEQFF.

V and J are TRBV7-2 and TRBJ2-7, with 9 positions matching TRBD2. The CDR3 contains 15 residues. CDR1 is SGHTA, CDR2 FQGNSA, per germline. V was clipped by 1 base and J by 4 bases; unmatched bases: 5. This CDR3 reads CASSLVAGDTYEQYF. The CDR3 nucleotides read TGTGCCAGCAGCTTAGTAGCGGGGGATACTTACGAGCAGTACTTC.

The rearrangement links TRBV6-5 to TRBJ2-4; possibly TRBD1 for D (6 bases). In germline, CDR1 is MNHEY, CDR2 SVGAGI. The V and J ends lost 7 bases and 16 bases respectively, with 20 bases between them. The CDR3 is 12 residues long. This CDR3 is CASTSRGLGQYF. The CDR3 coding sequence is TGTGCCAGCACCAGCAGGGGCCTTGGTCAATACTTC.

The chain links TRBV28 to TRBJ1-1, with a weak D call TRBD1 (6 bases). The CDR3 extends over 13 amino acids. V was pared by 5 bases and J by 2 bases, with 9 bases between. CDR1 and CDR2 from the germline V gene are MDHEN and SYDVKM. The CDR3 DNA is TGTGCCAGCAGTCATGGGGGCAACACTGAAGCTTTCTTT. It translates to CASSHGGNTEAFF.

V is TRBV25-1 and J is TRBJ1-1, with a tentative D call TRBD1 (5 bases). V dropped 4 bases and J dropped 1 base, with 10 bases sitting between them. Germline CDR1 and CDR2: MGHDK and SYGVNS. This CDR3 region has 14 residues. The CDR3 here is CASSATVPNTEAFF. CDR3 nucleotide sequence: TGTGCCAGCAGTGCGACAGTCCCGAACACTGAAGCTTTCTTT.

The V and J genes are TRBV28 and TRBJ1-2, with a tentative D call TRBD1 (5 bases). Germline lookup yields CDR1 MDHEN and CDR2 SYDVKM. The V end lost 5 bases, the J end lost 0 bases, and 10 bases lay between the germline ends. The CDR3 runs 14 residues. The CDR3 region is CASSRQRTNYGYTF. The CDR3 bases are TGTGCCAGCAGTCGACAGCGAACTAACTATGGCTACACCTTC.

The chain uses TRBV6-5 and TRBJ2-2; 11 nucleotides align to TRBD2. Trimming at V came to 7 bases and at J to 3 bases, leaving 4 bases not matched to a gene. Germline V gene lookup returns CDR1 MNHEY and CDR2 SVGAGI. This CDR3 spans 15 amino acids. Written as DNA, the CDR3 is TGTGCCAGCAAAATACTAGCGGGGGACACCGGGGAGCTGTTTTTT. This gives the protein CASKILAGDTGELFF.

The gene calls are TRBV4-1 and TRBJ2-1, with 8 bases that match TRBD1. The CDR3 runs 12 residues. V shed 4 bases and J 12 bases; nucleotides not matched to a gene: 5. Germline CDR1 reads MGHRA; CDR2 reads YSYEKL. CDR3 nucleotide sequence: TGCGCCAGCAGCCCGGACAGGGTGTTGCAGTTCTTC. Protein sequence: CASSPDRVLQFF.

This chain joins TRBV29-1 and TRBJ2-1; maybe TRBD2 (6 bases). The CDR3 length is 13 residues. Germline V CDR1 and CDR2: SQVTM, ANQGSEA. V was pared by 3 bases and J by 8 bases, with 14 bases between. This CDR3 reads CSVDLGGMDEQFF. CDR3 nucleotide sequence: TGCAGCGTTGACTTGGGGGGAATGGATGAGCAGTTCTTC.

The chain links TRBV4-3 to TRBJ1-1; perhaps TRBD1 as D (5 bases). Germline-derived CDR1 and CDR2 are LGHNA and YSLEER. Trimming stripped 0 bases from V and 11 bases from J, with 25 bases between. This CDR3 comprises 17 residues. The CDR3 loop reads CASSQDYGGLTRGGAFF. The CDR3 DNA follows: TGCGCCAGCAGCCAAGATTATGGAGGTCTCACCCGGGGGGGGGCTTTCTTT.

The chain links TRBV27 to TRBJ2-1; tentative D call: TRBD2 (6 bases). V dropped 5 bases and J dropped 7 bases, with 6 bases sitting between them. The germline V gene has CDR1 MNHEY and CDR2 SMNVEV (reference sequence). CDR3 length: 11 amino acids. In DNA, the CDR3 is TGTGCCAGCAGTAGCGGGAATGAGCAGTTCTTC. As protein: CASSSGNEQFF.

The chain couples TRBV3-1 (or the pseudogene TRBV3-2) to TRBJ1-2; D is ambiguous. The V and J ends lost 1 base and 8 bases respectively, with 8 bases between them. CDR1 and CDR2 from the germline V gene are LGHDT and YNNKEL (reference sequence). CDR3 length: 12 amino acids. The CDR3 here is CASSQARAGYTF. The CDR3 DNA reads TGTGCCAGCAGCCAAGCCCGCGCCGGCTACACCTTC.

This clone was recorded only once. This chain connects TRBV7-8 to TRBJ2-2; D may be TRBD1 (5 bases). This CDR3 is 15 amino acids long. Germline lookup yields CDR1 SGHVS and CDR2 FQNEAQ. V gave up 4 bases and J gave up 6 bases, with 15 bases separating them. The chain's CDR3 is CASSSLGRGAGELFF. CDR3 in DNA: TGTGCCAGCAGCTCCCTGGGGCGAGGCGCCGGGGAGCTGTTTTTT.

This clone was detected once. The V and J genes are TRBV7-9 and TRBJ1-4, with 7 bases aligning to TRBD1. The ends lost 5 bases at V and 2 bases at J; junction bases unmatched: 5. Germline V CDR1 and CDR2: SEHNR, FQNEAQ (reference sequence). This CDR3 has 15 residues. This CDR3 is CASSVRGSTNEKLFF. The CDR3 bases are TGTGCCAGCAGCGTCAGGGGGAGCACTAATGAAAAACTGTTTTTT.